The clone carrying this T cell receptor (beta chain) was seen only a few times. Its target is unknown. The data belong to a study of cytomegalovirus exposure and HLA in healthy donors. Study overall: Out of 180 million or so T cells, an earlier analysis found over 100 million unique TCR beta sequences in total. Study findings and constraints: Indistinguishable V segments, including TRBV6-2 and TRBV6-3, were excluded. In a later analysis, TCR beta V- and J-gene trimming was associated with a missense DCLRE1C variant. Across all donors, roughly uniform sequencing depth was an assumption of the presence/absence analyses.

Germline V gene lookup returns CDR1 SGHDT and CDR2 YYEEEE. The V and J ends lost 0 bases and 0 bases respectively, with 3 bases between them. The CDR3 has 14 amino acids. PCR used 60 Vbeta primers and 13 Jbeta primers. Sequenced by immunoSEQ multiplex PCR; TCRdb stores in-frame clones only, minus some. The data show about 120,000 clones, with roughly 79% seen just once and around 1.6% held by the top ten. The sample was PBMCs. The sequence came from a woman younger than 30 in good health and CMV-seronegative. The chain couples TRBV5-6 to TRBJ1-4; D not resolved. For the CDR3, the DNA is TGTGCCAGCAGCTTGGTAGCAACTAATGAAAAACTGTTTTTT. Translating it yields CASSLVATNEKLFF.